The 15 T cell receptor beta chains below were found in one sample sequenced in a study of radiation and T cells in renal cell carcinoma. TCRdb's table, derived via immunoSEQ multiplex PCR, lists solely in-frame clones and lacks some. The sample yields fewer than 80,000 clones, over 65% seen once. Time point indicated: blood 4 weeks post-SBRT, at nephrectomy. As for treatment: 15 Gy SBRT to primary tumor, nephrectomy 4 weeks later. The input for sequencing was blood, taken from a patient whose treatment included radiotherapy and nephrectomy. The receptors stem from a woman aged 60 to 75 with renal cell carcinoma.

This rearrangement joins TRBV30 to TRBJ2-2; possibly TRBD1 for D (5 bases). V was cut by 0 bases and J by 6 bases, with 8 bases left in between. This CDR3 has 13 residues. Germline V gene data show CDR1 as GTSNPN and CDR2 as SVGIG (reference sequence). CDR3: CAWSVVGAGELFF. The CDR3 DNA reads TGTGCCTGGAGTGTTGTAGGGGCCGGGGAGCTGTTTTTT.

CDR3 loop: CASSRRTGQYSNQPQHF. CDR3 in DNA: TGTGCCAGTAGTCGCCGGACAGGGCAATATAGCAATCAGCCCCAGCATTTT. The rearrangement uses TRBV19 and TRBJ1-5; 8 positions match TRBD1. Looked up from germline, CDR1 is LNHDA and CDR2 is SQIVND (reference sequence). CDR3 length equals 17 residues. V lost 5 bases to trimming and J lost 0 bases; unmatched junction nucleotides: 9.

This chain links TRBV9 with TRBJ2-3; no reliable D call. The V end was cut by 0 bases, the J end by 1 base, with 12 bases between. This CDR3 contains 16 residues. Germline loops: CDR1 SGDLS, CDR2 YYNGEE. The CDR3 sequence is CASSVGVGLGTDTQYF. As DNA, the CDR3 is TGTGCCAGCAGCGTAGGTGTGGGCCTCGGCACAGATACGCAGTATTTT.

This clone was recorded a few times. V and J are TRBV7-9 and TRBJ2-5; a possible D gene is TRBD2 (5 bases). Germline CDR1 reads SEHNR; CDR2 reads FQNEAQ (reference sequence). The CDR3 runs to 13 residues. Trimming pared 5 bases from V and 1 base from J, leaving 8 bases between. CDR3 DNA: TGTGCCAGCAGCCCGCGGGCCCAAGAGACCCAGTACTTC. It encodes CASSPRAQETQYF.

The chain couples TRBV27 to TRBJ2-2; TRBD2 aligns across 11 bases. V lost 0 bases, J lost 4 bases, and 4 bases stayed unmatched. Looked up from germline, CDR1 is MNHEY and CDR2 is SMNVEV (reference sequence). The CDR3 is 17 amino acids. In DNA, the CDR3 is TGTGCCAGCAGTTTATCTAGCGGGAGGGCAATCACCGGGGAGCTGTTTTTT. It is translated as CASSLSSGRAITGELFF.

The chain combines TRBV5-1 with TRBJ1-1; 9 bases line up with TRBD1. After removal of 3 bases from V and 5 bases from J, the junction contained 8 bases not matched to a gene. The germline gives CDR1 SGHRS, CDR2 YFSETQ. This CDR3 is built from 15 residues. For the CDR3, the DNA is TGCGCCAGCAGCTCCCAAACAGGGGGCTATACTGAAGCTTTCTTT. This translates into CASSSQTGGYTEAFF. Based on the CDR3 plus reference TRBV5-1 and TRBJ1-1, the full variable domain is KAGVTQTPRYLIKTRGQQVTLSCSPISGHRSVSWYQQTPGQGLQFLFEYFSETQRNKGNFPGRFSGRQFSNSRSEMNVSTLELGDSALYLCASSSQTGGYTEAFFGQGTRLTVV.

V and J are TRBV5-1 and TRBJ2-2, with D perhaps matching TRBD1 or TRBD2 (5 bases each). The V end was cut by 3 bases, the J end by 5 bases, with 20 bases between. This CDR3 comprises 17 residues. Germline values: CDR1 SGHRS, CDR2 YFSETQ. CDR3 bases: TGCGCCAGCAGCTCGAGAACCGGGACCTCGAGGACCGGGGAGCTGTTTTTT. Protein product: CASSSRTGTSRTGELFF.

This clone was seen more than once but under ten times. The V call is TRBV5-4, the J call TRBJ2-1, with 11 positions matching TRBD2. Trimming removed 4 bases from V and 4 bases from J; junction bases left unmatched: 10. Germline V gene sequence: CDR1 SGHNT, CDR2 YYREEE (reference sequence). The CDR3 extends over 17 amino acids. The CDR3 reads CASSQLGLAGTYNEQFF. The CDR3 DNA follows: TGTGCCAGCAGCCAATTAGGACTAGCGGGTACATACAATGAGCAGTTCTTC.

CDR3 protein: CASSSRVGTGGNEQYF. DNA for the CDR3: TGTGCCAGCAGCTCCAGGGTCGGGACAGGGGGCAACGAGCAGTACTTC. V and J are TRBV7-6 and TRBJ2-7, with 12 bases fitting TRBD1. Trimming removed 4 bases from V and 5 bases from J; junction bases left unmatched: 9. The CDR3 runs 16 residues. Germline-derived CDR1 and CDR2 are SGHVS and FNYEAQ.

The chain carries TRBV5-6 and TRBJ1-2; D not certain. Germline V lookup: CDR1 SGHDT, CDR2 YYEEEE. The CDR3 has 13 residues. V was clipped by 4 bases and J by 3 bases, with 10 bases between them. This CDR3 reads CASSHGRDYGYTF. The CDR3 DNA is TGTGCCAGCAGCCACGGACGGGACTATGGCTACACCTTC.

This clone has only a few counts. In DNA, the CDR3 is TGTGCCAGCAACCCCCTCTTGGAGGGTGTGAGCGGCTACACCTTC. This translates into CASNPLLEGVSGYTF. The rearrangement joins TRBV6-6 to TRBJ1-2; D not resolved. V lost 7 bases to trimming and J lost 8 bases, with 23 bases between them. Germline CDR1 reads MNHNY; CDR2 reads SVGAGI (reference sequence). The CDR3 totals 15 residues.

The chain carries TRBV27 and TRBJ2-7, with 8 bases aligning to TRBD1. V was pared by 9 bases and J by 0 bases, with 16 bases of the junction left unmatched. The length of the CDR3 is 17 residues. The germline gives CDR1 MNHEY, CDR2 SMNVEV (reference sequence). The CDR3 sequence is CASFELSPTGVSYEQYF. The CDR3 nucleotides read TGTGCCAGTTTCGAACTCTCTCCGACAGGGGTCTCCTACGAGCAGTACTTC.

The chain carries TRBV6-1 and TRBJ2-6, with a weak D call TRBD2 (6 bases). The CDR3 has 17 residues. Germline V CDR1 and CDR2: MNHNS, SASEGT. V was pared by 0 bases and J by 0 bases, with 9 bases between. CDR3 region: CASSEAWRVSGANVLTF. The CDR3 nucleotides read TGTGCCAGCAGTGAAGCGTGGAGGGTCTCTGGGGCCAACGTCCTGACTTTC.

The chain employs TRBV7-6 and TRBJ2-7, with unresolved D. With 3 bases removed from V and 7 bases from J, the gap between germline ends came to 10 bases. CDR1 is SGHVS and CDR2 is FNYEAQ in the germline V gene. The CDR3 spans 12 residues. In DNA, the CDR3 is TGTGCCAGCAGCTTCGACTTAGGGGAGCAGTACTTC. Translated, it gives CASSFDLGEQYF.

The V call is TRBV7-2, the J call TRBJ2-7, with 8 positions matching TRBD1. This CDR3 comprises 15 residues. After removal of 5 bases from V and 2 bases from J, the junction contained 8 bases not matched to a gene. Germline V gives CDR1 SGHTA, CDR2 FQGNSA. CDR3 amino acids: CASSVRQGWPYEQYF. The CDR3 DNA reads as TGTGCCAGCAGCGTACGACAGGGGTGGCCCTACGAGCAGTACTTC.